The T cell receptor beta chain under discussion was sequenced for a study of T cell responses to AZD1222 COVID-19 vaccine. The method was immunoSEQ multiplex PCR; TCRdb's version includes in-frame clones alone and lacks a portion of them. Among about 94,000 clones listed, around nine tenths were seen once. This CDR3 region has 16 residues. Germline CDR1 GTSNPN, CDR2 SVGIG (reference sequence). V lost 2 bases, J lost 3 bases, and 10 bases stayed unmatched. The genes are TRBV30 and TRBJ1-2; 9 positions agree with TRBD1. This TCR derives from an adult who received the AZD1222 COVID-19 vaccine. This sample comprised peripheral blood, obtained 28 days after the second AZD1222 dose. The CDR3 region is CAWSPLLQGAHYGYTF. CDR3 bases: TGTGCCTGGAGTCCTCTTCTACAGGGGGCACACTATGGCTACACCTTC. The full variable domain, in which reference TRBV30 and TRBJ1-2 provide the parts outside the CDR3, is SQTIHQWPATLVQPVGSPLSLECTVEGTSNPNLYWYRQAAGRGLQLLFYSVGIGQISSEVPQNLSASRPQDRQFILSSKKLLLSDSGFYLCAWSPLLQGAHYGYTFGSGTRLTVV.